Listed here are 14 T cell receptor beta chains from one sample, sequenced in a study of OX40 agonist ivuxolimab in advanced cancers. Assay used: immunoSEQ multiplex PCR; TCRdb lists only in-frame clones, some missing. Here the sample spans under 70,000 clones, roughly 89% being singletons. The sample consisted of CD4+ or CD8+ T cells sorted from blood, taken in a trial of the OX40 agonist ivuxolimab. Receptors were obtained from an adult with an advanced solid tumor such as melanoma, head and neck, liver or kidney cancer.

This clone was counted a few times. This CDR3 is CASSLVSAGQAEAFF. CDR3 in DNA: TGTGCCAGCAGCTTAGTATCTGCCGGACAGGCTGAAGCTTTCTTT. The rearrangement links TRBV11-2 to TRBJ1-1; 7 positions match TRBD1. There are 15 residues in the CDR3. V shed 1 base and J 6 bases; nucleotides not matched to a gene: 8. Germline CDR1 SGHAT, CDR2 FQNNGV.

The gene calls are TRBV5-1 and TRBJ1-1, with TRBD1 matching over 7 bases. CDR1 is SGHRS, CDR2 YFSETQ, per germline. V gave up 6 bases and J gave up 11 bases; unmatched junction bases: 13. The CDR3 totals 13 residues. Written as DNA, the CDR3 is TGCGCCAGCACCCCTGGGGACAGACCGAATGCTTTCTTT. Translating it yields CASTPGDRPNAFF.

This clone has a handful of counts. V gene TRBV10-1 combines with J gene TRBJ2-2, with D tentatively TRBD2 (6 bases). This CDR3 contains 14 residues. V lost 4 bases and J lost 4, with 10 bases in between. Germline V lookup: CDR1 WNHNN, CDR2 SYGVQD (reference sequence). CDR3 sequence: CASSVGGPTGELFF. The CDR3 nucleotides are TGCGCCAGCAGTGTAGGAGGGCCCACCGGGGAGCTGTTTTTT.

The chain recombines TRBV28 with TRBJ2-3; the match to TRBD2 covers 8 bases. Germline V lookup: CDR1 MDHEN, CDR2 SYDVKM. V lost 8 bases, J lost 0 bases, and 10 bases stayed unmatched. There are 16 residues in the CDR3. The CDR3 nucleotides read TGTGCCAGCGGACTTATAGCGGGGACTAGCACAGATACGCAGTATTTT. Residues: CASGLIAGTSTDTQYF.

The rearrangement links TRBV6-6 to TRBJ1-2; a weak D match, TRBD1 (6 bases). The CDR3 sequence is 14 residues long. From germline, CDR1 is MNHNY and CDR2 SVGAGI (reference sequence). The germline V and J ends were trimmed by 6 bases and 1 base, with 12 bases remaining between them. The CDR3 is CASSYGTLNYGYTF. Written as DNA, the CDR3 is TGTGCCAGCAGCTACGGGACACTTAACTATGGCTACACCTTC.

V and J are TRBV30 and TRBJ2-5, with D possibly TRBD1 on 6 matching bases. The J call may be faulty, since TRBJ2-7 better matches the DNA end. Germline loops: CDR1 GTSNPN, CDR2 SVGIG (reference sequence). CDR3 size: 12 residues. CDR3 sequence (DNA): TGTGCCTGGGGGGGACAAGGGGGCGAGCAGTACTTC. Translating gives CAWGGQGGEQYF.

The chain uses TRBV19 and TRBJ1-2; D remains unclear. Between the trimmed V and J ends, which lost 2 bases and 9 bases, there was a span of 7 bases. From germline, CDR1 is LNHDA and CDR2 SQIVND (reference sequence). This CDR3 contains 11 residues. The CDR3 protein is CASSIRDRYTF. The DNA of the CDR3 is TGTGCCAGTAGTATAAGGGATCGCTACACCTTC.

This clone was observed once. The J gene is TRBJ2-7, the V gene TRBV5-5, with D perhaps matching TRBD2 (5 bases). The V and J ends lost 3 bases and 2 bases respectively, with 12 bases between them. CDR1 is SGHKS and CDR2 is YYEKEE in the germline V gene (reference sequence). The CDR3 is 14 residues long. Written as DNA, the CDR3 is TGTGCCAGCAGCTGGAGGACGGACCCCTACGAGCAGTACTTC. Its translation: CASSWRTDPYEQYF.

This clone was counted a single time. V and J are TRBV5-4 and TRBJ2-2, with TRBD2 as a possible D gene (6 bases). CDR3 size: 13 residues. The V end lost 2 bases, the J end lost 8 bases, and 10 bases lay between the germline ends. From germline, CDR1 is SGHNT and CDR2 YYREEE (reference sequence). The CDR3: CASSLDGRGELFF. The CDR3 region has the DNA TGTGCCAGCAGCTTAGACGGGAGAGGGGAGCTGTTTTTT.

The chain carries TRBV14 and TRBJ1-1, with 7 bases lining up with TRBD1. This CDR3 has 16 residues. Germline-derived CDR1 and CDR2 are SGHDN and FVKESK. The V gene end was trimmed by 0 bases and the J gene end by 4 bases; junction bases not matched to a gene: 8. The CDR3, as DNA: TGTGCCAGCAGCCAAGAAGGAGACAGGGAATTCACTGAAGCTTTCTTT. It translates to CASSQEGDREFTEAFF.

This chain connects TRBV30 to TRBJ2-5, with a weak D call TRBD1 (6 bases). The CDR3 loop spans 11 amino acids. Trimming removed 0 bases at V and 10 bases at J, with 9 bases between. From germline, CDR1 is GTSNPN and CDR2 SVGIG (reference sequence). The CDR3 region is CAWSVYRDQYF. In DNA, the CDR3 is TGTGCCTGGAGTGTTTACAGGGACCAGTACTTC.

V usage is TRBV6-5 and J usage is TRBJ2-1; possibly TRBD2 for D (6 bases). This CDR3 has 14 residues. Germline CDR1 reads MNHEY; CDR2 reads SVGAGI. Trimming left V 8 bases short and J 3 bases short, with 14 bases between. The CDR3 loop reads CASGRLDNYNEQFF. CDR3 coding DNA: TGTGCCAGCGGCCGACTAGACAACTACAATGAGCAGTTCTTC.

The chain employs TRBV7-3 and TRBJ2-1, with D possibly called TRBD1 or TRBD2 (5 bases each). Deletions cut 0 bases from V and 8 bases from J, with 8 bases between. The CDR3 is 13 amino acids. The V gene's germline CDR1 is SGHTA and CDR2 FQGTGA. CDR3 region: CASSLTGVDEQFF. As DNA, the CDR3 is TGTGCCAGCAGCTTAACGGGGGTAGATGAGCAGTTCTTC.

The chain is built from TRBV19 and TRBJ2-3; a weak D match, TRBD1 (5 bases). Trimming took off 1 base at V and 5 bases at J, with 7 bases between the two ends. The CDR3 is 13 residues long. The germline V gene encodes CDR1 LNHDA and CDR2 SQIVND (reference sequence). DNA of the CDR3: TGTGCCAGTAGTATAGCTGGACAAGATACGCAGTATTTT. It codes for CASSIAGQDTQYF.